A selection of T cell receptor beta chains follows, all from one sample in a study of identical twins. One entry per CDR3 protein results from TCRdb running MiXCR on the 5' RACE reads. The data show approximately 530,000 distinct CDR3 sequences, with around 20% seen just once and roughly 0.5% held by the top ten. These data were likewise used in another study, on yellow fever vaccine responses in identical twins.

Specimen: CD4+ T cells sorted from blood. The receptors were gathered from a woman aged 18-29 years in good health. Both conserved end residues are part of each CDR3. A D gene is named only where the DNA matches it firmly. Size values are once, few and many counts, or a class for expanded clones, and some rows have none.

d_gene: -; abundance: -; v_gene: TRBV28; j_gene: TRBJ1-1; CDR3aa: CASTSSGVNTEAFF
d_gene: TRBD2; abundance: -; v_gene: TRBV4-2; j_gene: TRBJ2-5; CDR3aa: CASSQGGTSGETQYF
d_gene: TRBD1; abundance: -; v_gene: TRBV18; j_gene: TRBJ2-2; CDR3aa: CASSRGQGDTGELFF
d_gene: -; abundance: -; v_gene: TRBV20-1; j_gene: TRBJ1-5; CDR3aa: CSASQPGRNQPQHF
d_gene: TRBD2; abundance: few; v_gene: TRBV5-1; j_gene: TRBJ2-5; CDR3aa: CASSWGRGTSEETQYF
d_gene: TRBD2; abundance: -; v_gene: TRBV20-1; j_gene: TRBJ2-5; CDR3aa: CCARHSGRWGQETQYF
d_gene: TRBD2; abundance: -; v_gene: TRBV29-1; j_gene: TRBJ2-3; CDR3aa: CSVTNSGGFTDTQYF
d_gene: TRBD2; abundance: few; v_gene: TRBV10-3; j_gene: TRBJ2-7; CDR3aa: CAISTGTSGTYEQYF
d_gene: -; abundance: few; v_gene: TRBV12-3/TRBV12-4; j_gene: TRBJ2-3; CDR3aa: CASSLSVNTQYF
d_gene: -; abundance: few; v_gene: TRBV4-1; j_gene: TRBJ2-1; CDR3aa: CASSQDLSSYNEQFF
d_gene: TRBD2; abundance: -; v_gene: TRBV5-1; j_gene: TRBJ2-4; CDR3aa: CASSAGDSRNIQYF
d_gene: -; abundance: few; v_gene: TRBV29-1; j_gene: TRBJ2-4; CDR3aa: CSAGVGKNIQYF
d_gene: -; abundance: few; v_gene: TRBV12-3/TRBV12-4; j_gene: TRBJ2-7; CDR3aa: CASSSIGRGTSSEQYF
d_gene: TRBD2; abundance: -; v_gene: TRBV29-1; j_gene: TRBJ2-1; CDR3aa: CSVASGNYNEQFF
d_gene: -; abundance: -; v_gene: TRBV14; j_gene: TRBJ2-1; CDR3aa: CASSQYTGEQFF
d_gene: -; abundance: -; v_gene: TRBV5-5; j_gene: TRBJ2-5; CDR3aa: CASSSKQGQETQYF
d_gene: TRBD1; abundance: -; v_gene: TRBV24-1; j_gene: TRBJ2-1; CDR3aa: CATSDPGTGGSGEQFF
d_gene: TRBD1; abundance: few; v_gene: TRBV10-3; j_gene: TRBJ2-5; CDR3aa: CAISESGQGKETQYF
d_gene: -; abundance: -; v_gene: TRBV25-1; j_gene: TRBJ1-2; CDR3aa: CASSEIDSLNYGYTF
d_gene: -; abundance: -; v_gene: TRBV10-3; j_gene: TRBJ2-1; CDR3aa: CAISEMPGEQFF
d_gene: TRBD2; abundance: -; v_gene: TRBV20-1; j_gene: TRBJ2-1; CDR3aa: CSGVRGSTYNEQFF
d_gene: TRBD2; abundance: -; v_gene: TRBV11-2; j_gene: TRBJ2-1; CDR3aa: CASSLGGRAPYNEQFF